These T cell receptor beta chains were read from a single sample in a study of blood T cell repertoires in COVID-19. The protocol was immunoSEQ multiplex PCR, while the TCRdb copy is restricted to in-frame clones and leaves out a portion. The sample has approximately 150,000 clones; approximately 88% are singletons. Material for sequencing was peripheral blood. Receptor source: a woman of 80 years or more with acute or convalescent COVID-19. Each CDR3 is given with its conserved first and last residue. The D gene is left open where the match is weak. For some rows the clone size is stated as once, few or many, or as a class when expanded; others skip it.

size: .; J: TRBJ2-7; V: TRBV19; D: .; length: 14; DNA: TGTGCCAGCGTAGTCTCTCGGGGGGCGTACGAGCAGTACTTC; CDR3: CASVVSRGAYEQYF
size: once; J: TRBJ2-3; V: TRBV11-2; D: .; length: 17; DNA: TGTGCCAGCAGCTTCGGACTACAGGGGATCGGCACAGATACGCAGTATTTT; CDR3: CASSFGLQGIGTDTQYF
size: .; J: TRBJ2-7; V: TRBV6-2/TRBV6-3; D: .; length: 14; DNA: TGTGCCAGCAGTCCAGCGGGTCATAACTACGAGCAGTACTTC; CDR3: CASSPAGHNYEQYF
size: .; J: TRBJ1-6; V: TRBV19; D: TRBD1; length: 16; DNA: TGTGCCAGTAGTTCAGGACAGGGCGGCTATAATTCACCCCTCCACTTT; CDR3: CASSSGQGGYNSPLHF
size: .; J: TRBJ2-5; V: TRBV5-1; D: .; length: 14; DNA: TGCGCCAGCAGCTTGGAAGGGAGGACGGAGACCCAGTACTTC; CDR3: CASSLEGRTETQYF
size: .; J: TRBJ2-1; V: TRBV5-4; D: .; length: 15; DNA: TGTGCCAGCAGCTTCAGGGGAAGCTCCTACAATGAGCAGTTCTTC; CDR3: CASSFRGSSYNEQFF
size: .; J: TRBJ1-1; V: TRBV9; D: TRBD1; length: 15; DNA: TGTGCCAGCAGCGCGGGAACAGGGGGCCGGACTGAAGCTTTCTTT; CDR3: CASSAGTGGRTEAFF
size: .; J: TRBJ2-3; V: TRBV7-9; D: .; length: 16; DNA: TGTGCCAGCAGCTTAGGCGCCGGACTGGGCACAGATACGCAGTATTTT; CDR3: CASSLGAGLGTDTQYF
size: .; J: TRBJ2-1; V: TRBV27; D: TRBD2; length: 16; DNA: TGTGCCAGCAGTTATATCCTAGCGGGAGTTAAGTATGAGCAGTTCTTC; CDR3: CASSYILAGVKYEQFF
size: .; J: TRBJ2-7; V: TRBV4-3; D: .; length: 15; DNA: TGCGCCAGCAGCCATAGTACAGGTTCGGGGGTCGAGCAGTACTTC; CDR3: CASSHSTGSGVEQYF
size: .; J: TRBJ2-5; V: TRBV11-2; D: TRBD2; length: 17; DNA: TGTGCCAGCAGTCCGTGGGGGGGAGGGGCGCTCCGAGAGACCCAGTACTTC; CDR3: CASSPWGGGALRETQYF
size: .; J: TRBJ1-1; V: TRBV12-5; D: .; length: 13; DNA: TGTGCTAGTGAGGAGGGCTTGAGCACTGAAGCTTTCTTT; CDR3: CASEEGLSTEAFF
size: .; J: TRBJ2-5; V: TRBV15; D: TRBD1; length: 16; DNA: TGTGCCACCAGCAGCTTACAGGGGAATCTTCAAGAGACCCAGTACTTC; CDR3: CATSSLQGNLQETQYF
size: .; J: TRBJ1-2; V: TRBV19; D: .; length: 13; DNA: TGTGCCACCAGGACGGGAGCTAACTATGGCTACACCTTC; CDR3: CATRTGANYGYTF
size: .; J: TRBJ2-5; V: TRBV4-1; D: TRBD2; length: 17; DNA: TGCGCCAGCAGCCAAGATCGGAGCGGGGGTCTACAAGAGACCCAGTACTTC; CDR3: CASSQDRSGGLQETQYF
size: few; J: TRBJ1-1; V: TRBV11-2; D: .; length: 13; DNA: TGTGCCAGCAGCTTAGAGAGGAGTACTGAAGCTTTCTTT; CDR3: CASSLERSTEAFF
size: .; J: TRBJ2-3; V: TRBV6-2/TRBV6-3; D: TRBD1; length: 15; DNA: TGTGCCAGCAGTTACGGACAGGTTAACACAGATACGCAGTATTTT; CDR3: CASSYGQVNTDTQYF
size: .; J: TRBJ2-7; V: TRBV3-1/TRBV3-2; D: TRBD2; length: 15; DNA: TGTGCCAGCAGCTCCCACGGGACTAGCGGGGGCGTGCAGTACTTC; CDR3: CASSSHGTSGGVQYF
size: few; J: TRBJ1-2; V: TRBV5-4; D: TRBD1; length: 15; DNA: TGTGCCAGCAGCCCGAGGTCAGGGGGGAGCTATGGCTACACCTTC; CDR3: CASSPRSGGSYGYTF
size: .; J: TRBJ2-3; V: TRBV18; D: .; length: 14; DNA: TGTGCCAGCTCACCACCAGGGGTCCCAGATACGCAGTATTTT; CDR3: CASSPPGVPDTQYF
size: .; J: TRBJ2-7; V: TRBV5-4; D: .; length: 14; DNA: TGTGCCAGCAGCCCCACGGGTTTCTCCTACGAGCAGTACTTC; CDR3: CASSPTGFSYEQYF
size: .; J: TRBJ2-7; V: TRBV7-2; D: .; length: 12; DNA: TGTGCCAGCAGCCCGGGGGCCTACGAGCAGTACTTC; CDR3: CASSPGAYEQYF
size: few; J: TRBJ1-2; V: TRBV19; D: TRBD1; length: 15; DNA: TGTGCCAGTAGTGCCGGGACAGGGACGTCTTATGGCTACACCTTC; CDR3: CASSAGTGTSYGYTF
size: .; J: TRBJ2-1; V: TRBV6-2/TRBV6-3; D: TRBD2; length: 14; DNA: TGTGCCAGCAGTTACCCGGGGGGGTACAATGAGCAGTTCTTC; CDR3: CASSYPGGYNEQFF
size: once; J: TRBJ1-5; V: TRBV6-2/TRBV6-3; D: .; length: 12; DNA: TGTGCCAGCAGTTACTCGGAGGAGCCCCAGCATTTT; CDR3: CASSYSEEPQHF
size: .; J: TRBJ1-2; V: TRBV7-9; D: .; length: 16; DNA: TGTGCCAGCAGCTTAGCGGCGGGGGGCGGCTACTATGGCTACACCTTC; CDR3: CASSLAAGGGYYGYTF
size: .; J: TRBJ2-1; V: TRBV6-5; D: .; length: 12; DNA: TGTGCCAGCAGTTATCGTGAGGATGAGCAGTTCTTC; CDR3: CASSYREDEQFF
size: .; J: TRBJ2-7; V: TRBV10-3; D: TRBD2; length: 16; DNA: TGTGCCATCAGTGAGGGGGTTGGCGGGAGTAGGGACGAGCAGTACTTC; CDR3: CAISEGVGGSRDEQYF
size: .; J: TRBJ1-4; V: TRBV18; D: TRBD1; length: 15; DNA: TGTGCCAGCTCGCAAGACAGGGGTGATAATGAAAAACTGTTTTTT; CDR3: CASSQDRGDNEKLFF
size: .; J: TRBJ1-5; V: TRBV5-1; D: .; length: 13; DNA: TGCGCCAGCAGCTTGGGCGGCACACAGCCCCAGCATTTT; CDR3: CASSLGGTQPQHF
size: .; J: TRBJ1-3; V: TRBV4-1; D: TRBD1; length: 15; DNA: TGCGCCAGCAGCCAACCTCAGGGGGCCGGAAACACCATATATTTT; CDR3: CASSQPQGAGNTIYF
size: .; J: TRBJ2-2; V: TRBV27; D: TRBD2; length: 18; DNA: TGTGCCAGCAGTTTCTCGGCTCCGGGACTAAGGAACACCGGGGAGCTGTTTTTT; CDR3: CASSFSAPGLRNTGELFF
size: once; J: TRBJ2-1; V: TRBV7-8; D: .; length: 13; DNA: TGTGCCAGCAGCTTAGGGATCGGGTATGAGCAGTTCTTC; CDR3: CASSLGIGYEQFF
size: .; J: TRBJ2-3; V: TRBV4-3; D: TRBD1; length: 17; DNA: TGCGCCAGCAGCCAAGATGGAAGGGGGCGGTCCCCAGATACGCAGTATTTT; CDR3: CASSQDGRGRSPDTQYF
size: .; J: TRBJ1-1; V: TRBV19; D: TRBD1; length: 15; DNA: TGTGCCAGTAGTCGGGACAGGAAGCCACACGATCAAGCTTTCTTT; CDR3: CASSRDRKPHDQAFF
size: .; J: TRBJ2-3; V: TRBV30; D: .; length: 16; DNA: TGTGCCTGGAGTGCCGCGCCGGGTTCTAGCACAGATACGCAGTATTTT; CDR3: CAWSAAPGSSTDTQYF
size: .; J: TRBJ1-4; V: TRBV19; D: .; length: 15; DNA: TGTGCCAGTAGTATCTTAACAGGACCTGGAGAAAAACTGTTTTTT; CDR3: CASSILTGPGEKLFF
size: once; J: TRBJ2-7; V: TRBV29-1; D: .; length: 12; DNA: TGCAGCGTTGAAGTAGCATCGTACGAGCAGTACTTC; CDR3: CSVEVASYEQYF
size: .; J: TRBJ1-3; V: TRBV7-2; D: .; length: 18; DNA: TGTGCCAGCAGCTCCCGGGGATCGGGGGAACACTCTGGAAACACCATATATTTT; CDR3: CASSSRGSGEHSGNTIYF
size: .; J: TRBJ1-4; V: TRBV12-2; D: .; length: 19; DNA: TGTGCAAGTCGCTTAGCTACCGGGACAGGGGATAGAACTAATGAAAAACTGTTTTTT; CDR3: CASRLATGTGDRTNEKLFF